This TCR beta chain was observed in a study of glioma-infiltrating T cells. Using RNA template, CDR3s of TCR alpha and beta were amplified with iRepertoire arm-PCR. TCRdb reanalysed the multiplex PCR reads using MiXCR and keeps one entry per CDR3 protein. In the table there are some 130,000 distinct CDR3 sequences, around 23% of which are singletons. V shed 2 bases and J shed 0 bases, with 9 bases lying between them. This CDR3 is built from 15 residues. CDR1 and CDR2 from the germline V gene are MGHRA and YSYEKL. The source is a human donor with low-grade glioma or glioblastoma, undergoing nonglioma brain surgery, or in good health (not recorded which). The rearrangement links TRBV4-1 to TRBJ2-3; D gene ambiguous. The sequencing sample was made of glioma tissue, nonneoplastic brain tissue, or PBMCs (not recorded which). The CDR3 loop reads CASSQRSDSTDTQYF. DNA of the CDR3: TGCGCCAGCAGCCAAAGGAGCGATAGCACAGATACGCAGTATTTT.